This T cell receptor (beta chain) derives from a study of blood T cell repertoires in COVID-19. Turning to the study itself: The United States, Italy and Spain were the sources of the acute and convalescent COVID-19 samples. The analysed material was cDNA or gDNA that came from T cells, B-cell-depleted T cells, or PBMCs.

Trimming removed 7 bases at V and 6 bases at J, with 20 bases between. The CDR3 sequence is 15 residues long. Per the germline V gene, CDR1 is MDHEN and CDR2 is SYDVKM. As processed by the authors: Estimation of nucleated cell counts was performed using reference gene primer amplification. Profiled with immunoSEQ multiplex PCR; TCRdb holds only in-frame clones, not every one. The DNA was the basis for D and trimming; V, J and clone size are from that table. The sample shows about 290,000 clones, just under 90% of them seen only once. The sequenced sample consisted of peripheral blood. This TCR derives from a woman aged 30 to 39 with COVID-19, enrolled during active disease. The chain employs TRBV28 and TRBJ2-3; unclear D gene. CDR3 DNA sequence: TGTGCCAGCAATCTGATCTCGATAGTTATCGATACGCAGTATTTT. Its protein product is CASNLISIVIDTQYF.